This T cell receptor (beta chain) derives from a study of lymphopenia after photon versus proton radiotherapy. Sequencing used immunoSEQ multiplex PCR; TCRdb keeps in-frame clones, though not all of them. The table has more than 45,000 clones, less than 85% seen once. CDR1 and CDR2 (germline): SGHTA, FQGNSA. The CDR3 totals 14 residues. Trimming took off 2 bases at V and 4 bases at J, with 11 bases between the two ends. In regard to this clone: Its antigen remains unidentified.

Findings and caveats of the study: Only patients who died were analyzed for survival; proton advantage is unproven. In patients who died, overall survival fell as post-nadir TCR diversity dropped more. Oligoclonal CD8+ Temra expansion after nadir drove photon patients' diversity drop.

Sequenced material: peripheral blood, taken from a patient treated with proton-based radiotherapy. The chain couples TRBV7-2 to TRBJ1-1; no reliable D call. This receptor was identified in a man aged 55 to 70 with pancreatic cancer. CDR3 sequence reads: CASSLRVGATEAFF. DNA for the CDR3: TGTGCCAGCAGCTTAAGAGTTGGTGCCACTGAAGCTTTCTTT.